What follows are 27 T cell receptor beta chains derived from one specimen sequenced in a study of TIL therapy for anti-PD-1-resistant metastatic lung cancer. The immunoSEQ assay was v3. Measured with immunoSEQ multiplex PCR; TCRdb has only the in-frame clones, and not every one. In the table there are nearly 60,000 clones, more than 60% of which are singletons. Stated time point: pre-treatment sample, taken before nivolumab and TIL therapy. Source: blood, taken at baseline. The receptor source for this set is a person between 25 and 80 years old with non-small cell lung cancer.

The chain carries TRBV6-5 and TRBJ2-2; perhaps TRBD1 as D (5 bases). In germline, CDR1 is MNHEY, CDR2 SVGAGI. The CDR3 is 14 amino acids. Trimming left V 7 bases short and J 2 bases short, with 11 bases between. CDR3 region: CASTKTANTGELFF. Here the CDR3 DNA reads TGTGCCAGCACCAAGACAGCCAACACCGGGGAGCTGTTTTTT.

This clone was seen a handful of times. The chain links TRBV10-1 to TRBJ2-6; D gene ambiguous. CDR3 length: 14 amino acids. Trimming stripped 0 bases from V and 1 base from J, with 1 base between. Germline assignment: CDR1 WNHNN and CDR2 SYGVQD (reference sequence). The CDR3: CASSESSGANVLTF. DNA for the CDR3: TGCGCCAGCAGTGAGTCGTCTGGGGCCAACGTCCTGACTTTC.

This chain links TRBV7-2 with TRBJ1-3, with D unresolved. The CDR3 is 15 amino acids. Per germline, CDR1 SGHTA and CDR2 FQGNSA. Between the trimmed V and J ends, which lost 5 bases and 0 bases, there was a span of 11 bases. CDR3 nucleotides: TGTGCCAGCAGCCCAACGGCCAACTCTGGAAACACCATATATTTT. This sequence encodes CASSPTANSGNTIYF.

The chain uses TRBV15 and TRBJ2-5; perhaps TRBD1 as D (5 bases). The germline V and J ends were trimmed by 3 bases and 3 bases, with 23 bases remaining between them. This CDR3 has 18 amino acids. Germline assignment: CDR1 LNHNV and CDR2 YYDKDF (reference sequence). The chain's CDR3 is CATSSGTGPGSDKETQYF. CDR3 bases: TGTGCCACCAGCAGCGGTACCGGGCCAGGCTCGGACAAAGAGACCCAGTACTTC. Full variable domain (rest looked up from reference TRBV15 and TRBJ2-5): DAMVIQNPRYQVTQFGKPVTLSCSQTLNHNVMYWYQQKSSQAPKLLFHYYDKDFNNEADTPDNFQSRRPNTSFCFLDIRSPGLGDTAMYLCATSSGTGPGSDKETQYFGPGTRLLVL.

The CDR3 DNA reads TGTGCCTGGAGGGACAGGGGAACTGAAGCTTTCTTT. This encodes CAWRDRGTEAFF. The chain links TRBV30 to TRBJ1-1; 9 bases are shared with TRBD1. The germline CDR1 and CDR2 sequences are GTSNPN and SVGIG (reference sequence). CDR3 size: 12 residues. V was pared by 3 bases and J by 5 bases, with 1 base of the junction left unmatched.

This clone was picked up a small number of times. The chain couples TRBV28 to TRBJ1-2; D is uncertain. Germline values: CDR1 MDHEN, CDR2 SYDVKM. V gave up 2 bases and J gave up 7 bases, with 11 bases separating them. The CDR3 length is 13 residues. CDR3 protein: CASSLTQALGYTF. CDR3 in DNA: TGTGCCAGCAGTTTAACCCAGGCCCTTGGCTACACCTTC.

The chain's CDR3 is CASSPGTDTATNEKLFF. CDR3 nucleotides: TGCGCCAGCAGCCCTGGGACGGACACGGCAACTAATGAAAAACTGTTTTTT. The V call is TRBV5-1, the J call TRBJ1-4; a possible D gene is TRBD1 (5 bases). The CDR3 sequence is 17 residues long. Germline V gene data show CDR1 as SGHRS and CDR2 as YFSETQ. Trimming removed 4 bases at V and 0 bases at J, with 16 bases between.

The genes are TRBV7-9 and TRBJ1-2, with D possibly TRBD1 on 6 matching bases. Trimming shortened V by 4 bases and J by 3 bases, and 18 bases separated the two germline ends. Germline V gene sequence: CDR1 SEHNR, CDR2 FQNEAQ (reference sequence). The CDR3 spans 16 residues. CDR3 loop: CASSSDSLEPHYGYTF. CDR3 DNA sequence: TGTGCCAGCAGCTCGGACAGCCTCGAACCTCACTATGGCTACACCTTC.

CDR3 protein: CASSTTHDRDLWGEKLFF. For the CDR3, the DNA is TGTGCCAGCAGCACAACCCACGATCGGGACCTCTGGGGTGAAAAACTGTTTTTT. The chain links TRBV13 to TRBJ1-4; tentative D call: TRBD1 (5 bases). The V gene lost 5 bases and the J gene lost 7 bases, with 26 bases spanning the gap. The germline CDR1 and CDR2 sequences are PRHDT and FYEKMQ (reference sequence). This CDR3 is 18 amino acids long.

The V gene is TRBV27, the J gene TRBJ1-2; D is possibly TRBD1 (6 bases). In germline, CDR1 is MNHEY, CDR2 SMNVEV (reference sequence). V gave up 4 bases and J gave up 7 bases, with 16 bases separating them. This CDR3 comprises 14 residues. This CDR3 is CASSSLRGPGGYTF. The CDR3 DNA sequence: TGTGCCAGCAGTTCACTACGGGGGCCTGGTGGCTACACCTTC.

The chain links TRBV7-2 to TRBJ2-7, with 9 bases lining up with TRBD2. Germline V gene data show CDR1 as SGHTA and CDR2 as FQGNSA. The CDR3 contains 16 residues. The J segment lost 3 bases and the V segment lost 7 bases, leaving 13 bases of the junction unmatched. The CDR3 sequence: CASTSRSSGSIYEQYF. DNA of the CDR3: TGTGCCAGCACCTCCAGAAGTAGCGGGAGTATCTACGAGCAGTACTTC.

This clone has a single count. The J gene is TRBJ1-5, the V gene TRBV7-9; D is unclear. CDR3 length: 14 residues. Trimming stripped 4 bases from V and 0 bases from J, with 7 bases between. The germline gives CDR1 SEHNR, CDR2 FQNEAQ (reference sequence). The DNA for the CDR3 is TGTGCCAGCAGCTCGATTAATAGCAATCAGCCCCAGCATTTT. Its protein product is CASSSINSNQPQHF.

This chain joins TRBV11-2 and TRBJ2-2; D ambiguous. V lost 5 bases and J lost 1, with 14 bases in between. This CDR3 spans 16 amino acids. Germline V CDR1 and CDR2: SGHAT, FQNNGV. The CDR3 DNA sequence: TGTGCCAGCAGCCCCATCTTCCGGGTGAACACCGGGGAGCTGTTTTTT. It translates to CASSPIFRVNTGELFF.

The gene calls are TRBV29-1 and TRBJ2-5; D might be TRBD2 (5 bases). The CDR3 covers 16 residues. Germline V gene lookup returns CDR1 SQVTM and CDR2 ANQGSEA. V was clipped by 1 base and J by 1 base, with 16 bases between them. CDR3 loop: CSVEGAGAAPQETQYF. The CDR3 bases are TGCAGCGTTGAAGGGGCGGGCGCAGCCCCCCAAGAGACCCAGTACTTC.

The chain is built from TRBV5-4 and TRBJ2-3, with D hard to call. This CDR3 has 13 amino acids. V lost 0 bases and J 4 bases, leaving 6 bases between the germline ends. The germline V gene has CDR1 SGHNT and CDR2 YYREEE (reference sequence). As DNA, the CDR3 is TGTGCCAGCAGCTTGGGGGTCGCAGATACGCAGTATTTT. It translates to CASSLGVADTQYF.

The CDR3 reads CSVGTGTGRGNTIYF. In nucleotides, the CDR3 is TGCAGCGTTGGAACCGGGACAGGGAGGGGAAACACCATATATTTT. The rearrangement joins TRBV29-1 to TRBJ1-3; 9 bases agree with TRBD1. V trimming: 4 bases; J trimming: 4 bases; junction bases outside the gene matches: 8. Germline V CDR1 and CDR2: SQVTM, ANQGSEA. CDR3 length: 15 residues. Together with reference TRBV29-1 and TRBJ1-3, the CDR3 gives the full variable domain: SAVISQKPSRDICQRGTSLTIQCQVDSQVTMMFWYRQQPGQSLTLIATANQGSEATYESGFVIDKFPISRPNLTFSTLTVSNMSPEDSSIYLCSVGTGTGRGNTIYFGEGSWLTVV.

V is TRBV18 and J is TRBJ1-5, with 7 bases matching TRBD1. The CDR3 has 15 residues. V lost 5 bases and J lost 9; bases outside the gene matches: 13. Germline V gene data show CDR1 as KGHSH and CDR2 as LQKENI. The CDR3 here is CASSEGQNKIMPQHF. The CDR3 DNA sequence: TGTGCCAGCTCAGAGGGACAGAATAAAATCATGCCCCAGCATTTT.

V gene TRBV5-1 combines with J gene TRBJ2-3, with D hard to call. Germline V gene sequence: CDR1 SGHRS, CDR2 YFSETQ. Trimming cost V 2 bases and J 5 bases, with 9 bases left between them. This CDR3 spans 13 amino acids. CDR3 sequence reads: CASSLADRDTQYF. DNA of the CDR3: TGCGCCAGCAGCTTAGCTGACCGAGATACGCAGTATTTT.

This chain joins TRBV5-1 and TRBJ2-5; 8 bases agree with TRBD2. From germline, CDR1 is SGHRS and CDR2 YFSETQ. Trimming at V came to 1 base and at J to 3 bases, leaving 5 bases not matched to a gene. This CDR3 spans 15 amino acids. CDR3 DNA: TGCGCCAGCAGCTTGCTCGGGGGGGCTGAAGAGACCCAGTACTTC. This encodes CASSLLGGAEETQYF.

The chain recombines TRBV11-3 with TRBJ2-1, with D perhaps matching TRBD1 or TRBD2 (5 bases each). Trimming removed 5 bases at V and 10 bases at J, with 15 bases between. CDR1 is SGHNT, CDR2 YENEEA, per germline. The CDR3 spans 13 residues. CDR3 bases: TGTGCCAGCAGCCCTGGCAGGGAGTCGGAGCAGTTCTTC. Translation gives CASSPGRESEQFF.

The chain joins TRBV5-1 to TRBJ1-3; D not certain. CDR1 is SGHRS, CDR2 YFSETQ, per germline. V dropped 6 bases and J dropped 4 bases, with 11 bases sitting between them. The CDR3 is 13 residues long. For the CDR3, the DNA is TGCGCCAGCACCATGGACCTCGGAAACACCATATATTTT. It yields the protein CASTMDLGNTIYF.

The rearrangement joins TRBV11-2 to TRBJ1-4, with D possibly TRBD1 on 5 matching bases. Trimming stripped 1 base from V and 8 bases from J, with 11 bases between. The germline CDR1 and CDR2 sequences are SGHAT and FQNNGV. This CDR3 comprises 14 residues. CDR3 residues: CASSLVTRGEKLFF. The DNA of the CDR3 is TGTGCCAGCAGCTTAGTTACACGGGGGGAAAAACTGTTTTTT. Combining the CDR3 with reference TRBV11-2 and TRBJ1-4 gives the whole variable domain EAGVAQSPRYKIIEKRQSVAFWCNPISGHATLYWYQQILGQGPKLLIQFQNNGVVDDSQLPKDRFSAERLKGVDSTLKIQPAKLEDSAVYLCASSLVTRGEKLFFGSGTQLSVL.

The chain is built from TRBV6-5 and TRBJ2-2, with 10 nucleotides matching TRBD1. V shed 6 bases and J 6 bases; nucleotides not matched to a gene: 7. This CDR3 has 15 amino acids. Germline-derived CDR1 and CDR2 are MNHEY and SVGAGI. The CDR3 nucleotides are TGTGCCAGCAGAAGACAGGGGGCGCGGGCCGGGGAGCTGTTTTTT. Encoded protein: CASRRQGARAGELFF.

The chain couples TRBV6-5 to TRBJ2-1, with 7 bases matching TRBD2. The CDR3 runs to 13 residues. Looked up from germline, CDR1 is MNHEY and CDR2 is SVGAGI. V gave up 6 bases and J gave up 6 bases; unmatched junction bases: 5. CDR3 sequence: CASRAGLANEQFF. The CDR3 DNA reads as TGTGCCAGCAGAGCGGGGCTGGCCAATGAGCAGTTCTTC.

The chain joins TRBV5-4 to TRBJ2-7; D gene unclear. CDR1 is SGHNT, CDR2 YYREEE, per germline (reference sequence). This CDR3 has 18 amino acids. V was clipped by 0 bases and J by 2 bases, with 21 bases between them. The CDR3 loop is CASSLAPFKGTAPYEQYF. The CDR3 DNA sequence: TGTGCCAGCAGCTTGGCCCCTTTCAAGGGAACCGCCCCCTACGAGCAGTACTTC.

The rearrangement links TRBV6-4 to TRBJ2-2, with 7 positions matching TRBD2. Germline-derived CDR1 and CDR2 are MRHNA and SNTAGT. The CDR3 sequence is 17 residues long. V was clipped by 5 bases and J by 1 base; unmatched bases: 10. The CDR3 sequence is CASSREEVAGNTGELFF. Here the CDR3 DNA reads TGTGCCAGCAGTAGGGAAGAGGTAGCGGGGAACACCGGGGAGCTGTTTTTT.

This chain connects TRBV6-5 to TRBJ2-7, with TRBD1 matching over 8 bases. The V and J ends lost 6 bases and 6 bases, in that order; junction bases with no gene match: 7. The CDR3 spans 13 residues. The germline V gene encodes CDR1 MNHEY and CDR2 SVGAGI. CDR3 nucleotide sequence: TGTGCCAGCAGGCTCAGGGGGCCGGGCGAGCAGTACTTC. It translates to CASRLRGPGEQYF.